What follows describes a single TCR beta chain. Profiling relied on immunoSEQ multiplex PCR, and the TCRdb table lists in-frame clones only, not all of them. The sample records a few hundred thousand clones, 70% to 90% being singletons. The entry originates in a study of blood T cell repertoires in COVID-19. As for the study in general: Donors in the United States, Italy and Spain gave samples during acute or convalescent COVID-19.

This CDR3 region has 17 residues. Germline CDR1 and CDR2: SGHVS and FNYEAQ. With 1 base clipped from V and 3 bases from J, the junction kept 8 bases outside the gene matches. This sequence originates from a woman aged 18-29 years who had recovered from COVID-19. Sequencing was done on a sample of peripheral blood. The chain uses TRBV7-6 and TRBJ2-3, with TRBD2 identical over 9 bases. CDR3 nucleotide sequence: TGTGCCAGCAGCTTAGTCGGGGCTAGCGGGATAACAGATACGCAGTATTTT. This encodes CASSLVGASGITDTQYF.